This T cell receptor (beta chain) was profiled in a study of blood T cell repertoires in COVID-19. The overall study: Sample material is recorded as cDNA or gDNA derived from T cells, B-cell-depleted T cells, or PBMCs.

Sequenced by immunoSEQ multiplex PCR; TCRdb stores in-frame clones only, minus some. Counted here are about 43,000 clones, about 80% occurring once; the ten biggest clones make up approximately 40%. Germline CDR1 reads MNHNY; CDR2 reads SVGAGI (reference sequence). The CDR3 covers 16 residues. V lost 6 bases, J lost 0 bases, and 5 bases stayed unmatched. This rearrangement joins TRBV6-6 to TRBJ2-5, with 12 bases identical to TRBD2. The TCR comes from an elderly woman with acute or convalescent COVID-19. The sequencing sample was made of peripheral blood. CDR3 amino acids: CASSGTSGGNQETQYF. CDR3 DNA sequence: TGTGCCAGCAGCGGCACTAGCGGGGGGAACCAAGAGACCCAGTACTTC.